These 23 T cell receptor beta chains came from one sample sequenced in a study of T cells in Graves' hyperthyroidism and ophthalmopathy. RNA transcripts yielded amplified TCR beta CDR3 regions. The HTBI primer set was used in a first-round RT-PCR of the TCR CDR3. TCRdb re-derived calls from the multiplex PCR reads in MiXCR, one entry per CDR3 protein. This table holds approximately 530,000 distinct CDR3 sequences, around 15% found once. The sample consisted of blood. The receptors here all came from a woman between 18 and 29 years old with Graves' hyperthyroidism.

The chain has TRBV19 and TRBJ2-2; D is unclear. Germline CDR1 LNHDA, CDR2 SQIVND (reference sequence). This CDR3 spans 14 amino acids. V was shortened by 3 bases and J by 4 bases, with 9 bases between the two germline ends. CDR3 in DNA: TGTGCCAGTAGTATCCCCGGACCCACCGGGGAGCTGTTTTTT. Its protein is CASSIPGPTGELFF.

To note about this clonotype: This may stem from a read error, because a much larger clone lies one nucleotide away. Here the CDR3 omits its conserved ending phenylalanine or tryptophan, so a read error is the likely source. The rearrangement uses TRBV29-1 and TRBJ2-7; perhaps TRBD1 as D (6 bases). The CDR3 is 14 amino acids. V was pared by 2 bases and J by 0 bases, with 11 bases between. From germline, CDR1 is SQVTM and CDR2 ANQGSEA. This chain's CDR3 is CSVENRDNSYEQYL. CDR3 bases: TGCAGCGTTGAAAACCGGGACAACTCCTACGAGCAGTACCTC.

This clonotype was seen a few times. V gene TRBV27 combines with J gene TRBJ1-5; the D gene is possibly TRBD1 (6 bases). This CDR3 region has 14 residues. With 3 bases removed from V and 6 bases from J, the gap between germline ends came to 12 bases. The V gene's germline CDR1 is MNHEY and CDR2 SMNVEV (reference sequence). The DNA for the CDR3 is TGTGCCAGCAGTTTCAACGGGGGGCGTCAGCCCCAGCATTTT. Protein product: CASSFNGGRQPQHF.

The chain couples TRBV2 to TRBJ1-6, with TRBD1 matching over 9 bases. The CDR3 extends over 15 amino acids. V dropped 3 bases and J dropped 6; count of bases not matched to a gene: 3. Germline CDR1 is SNHLY and CDR2 is FYNNEI. The chain's CDR3 is CASSDETGGNSPLHF. In nucleotides, the CDR3 is TGTGCCAGCAGTGATGAGACAGGGGGTAATTCACCCCTCCACTTT.

This clonotype turned up a few times. The chain carries TRBV7-9 and TRBJ2-7; no reliable D call. This CDR3 contains 17 residues. Germline V CDR1 and CDR2: SEHNR, FQNEAQ (reference sequence). Trimming stripped 5 bases from V and 5 bases from J, with 25 bases between. This CDR3 reads CASSQRHPFEVIDEQYF. The CDR3 nucleotides read TGTGCCAGCAGCCAAAGACATCCTTTCGAGGTTATAGACGAGCAGTACTTC. Full variable domain (outside the CDR3, taken from reference TRBV7-9 and TRBJ2-7): DTGVSQNPRHKITKRGQNVTFRCDPISEHNRLYWYRQTLGQGPEFLTYFQNEAQLEKSRLLSDRFSAERPKGSFSTLEIQRTEQGDSAMYLCASSQRHPFEVIDEQYFGPGTRLTVT.

Ten or more counts support this clonotype. The V call is TRBV12-3 or TRBV12-4, the J call TRBJ2-3; TRBD2 is a possible D gene (5 bases). Trimming left V 0 bases short and J 5 bases short, with 6 bases between. This CDR3 is built from 13 residues. This CDR3 is CASSLAGVDTQYF. The DNA of the CDR3 is TGTGCCAGCAGTTTAGCGGGAGTAGATACGCAGTATTTT.

This clonotype was recorded many times. The V gene is TRBV6-6, the J gene TRBJ2-3; D gene unclear. The germline V gene encodes CDR1 MNHNY and CDR2 SVGAGI (reference sequence). V was pared by 0 bases and J by 6 bases, with 13 bases between. The CDR3 runs 15 residues. DNA for the CDR3: TGTGCCAGCAGTTACTCCAAACGGACGGTCGATACGCAGTATTTT. This sequence encodes CASSYSKRTVDTQYF.

The chain is built from TRBV20-1 and TRBJ2-7; 8 bases agree with TRBD2. Germline CDR1 is DFQATT and CDR2 is SNEGSKA (reference sequence). Trimming at V came to 5 bases and at J to 4 bases, leaving 10 bases not matched to a gene. The CDR3 contains 14 residues. CDR3 region: CSAESGTRDYEQYF. The CDR3 nucleotides read TGCAGTGCTGAATCCGGGACTAGGGATTACGAGCAGTACTTC.

The V call is TRBV10-2, the J call TRBJ1-5, with D tentatively TRBD1 (5 bases). Trimming shortened V by 2 bases and J by 7 bases, and 9 bases separated the two germline ends. The CDR3 has 13 residues. CDR1 is WSHSY, CDR2 SAAADI, per germline. The CDR3 nucleotides are TGCGCCAGCAGTGAGGGGTGGGGCCAGCCCCAGCATTTT. Translated: CASSEGWGQPQHF.

This clonotype was seen only once. This chain uses TRBV5-8 with TRBJ2-7; no firm D call. V lost 4 bases and J 6 bases, leaving 11 bases between the germline ends. The CDR3 runs 12 residues. The germline V gene has CDR1 SGHTS and CDR2 YDEGEE. CDR3 DNA sequence: TGTGCCAGCAGCCCGACGCGTATCGAGCAGTACTTC. This sequence encodes CASSPTRIEQYF.

This clonotype was seen only a few times. The chain links TRBV29-1 to TRBJ2-5, with D tentatively TRBD2 (5 bases). The CDR3 totals 14 residues. Trimming removed 2 bases at V and 4 bases at J, with 14 bases between. Germline CDR1 SQVTM, CDR2 ANQGSEA. Here the CDR3 reads CSVELLASPETQYF. CDR3 DNA sequence: TGCAGCGTTGAACTCCTAGCATCTCCAGAGACCCAGTACTTC.

This clonotype was found many times. The CDR3 is CAISEWLAGRGEQFF. CDR3 DNA sequence: TGTGCCATCAGTGAGTGGCTAGCGGGAAGGGGTGAGCAGTTCTTC. The chain uses TRBV10-3 and TRBJ2-1; 9 nucleotides agree with TRBD2. The CDR3 sequence is 15 residues long. The J segment lost 9 bases and the V segment lost 1 base, leaving 7 bases of the junction unmatched. Germline values: CDR1 ENHRY, CDR2 SYGVKD.

This clonotype was seen at least ten times. The V gene is TRBV12-3 or TRBV12-4, the J gene TRBJ1-1; 7 nucleotides match TRBD1. Trimming removed 4 bases from V and 4 bases from J; junction bases left unmatched: 6. The length of the CDR3 is 14 residues. CDR3 coding DNA: TGTGCCAGCAGTTCGTACAGGGGTAGCACTGAAGCTTTCTTT. The encoded protein is CASSSYRGSTEAFF.

This clonotype has ten or more counts. This sequence joins TRBV20-1 and TRBJ2-3; D unresolved. Per the germline V gene, CDR1 is DFQATT and CDR2 is SNEGSKA (reference sequence). The CDR3 runs to 12 residues. V shed 0 bases and J shed 6 bases, with 7 bases lying between them. The CDR3 DNA follows: TGCAGTGCTAGAGACCACAGCGATACGCAGTATTTT. Amino acids: CSARDHSDTQYF.

With respect to this clonotype: A much larger clone sits a single nucleotide away, making a read error possible. This chain links TRBV10-1 with TRBJ2-6; weak D call: TRBD1 (6 bases). The CDR3 totals 15 residues. Germline V CDR1 and CDR2: WNHNN, SYGVQD (reference sequence). The CDR3 reads CANSEGGAGANVLTF. CDR3 nucleotide sequence: TGCGCCAACAGTGAAGGGGGAGCTGGGGCCAACGTCCTGACTTTC.

The genes are TRBV25-1 and TRBJ1-3; D gene unclear. Trimming left V 5 bases short and J 0 bases short, with 8 bases between. The CDR3 extends over 14 amino acids. Germline CDR1 and CDR2: MGHDK and SYGVNS. CDR3 in DNA: TGTGCCAGCAGTCAACCCCGCTCTGGAAACACCATATATTTT. Translating gives CASSQPRSGNTIYF.

This clonotype was counted only a few times. V and J are TRBV20-1 and TRBJ1-5, with D possibly TRBD1 on 6 matching bases. The CDR3 consists of 14 residues. Germline assignment: CDR1 DFQATT and CDR2 SNEGSKA (reference sequence). V was cut by 4 bases and J by 4 bases, with 14 bases left in between. The CDR3 nucleotides read TGCAGTGCTATTTCGGGGGCTGGGAATCAGCCCCAGCATTTT. The encoded protein is CSAISGAGNQPQHF.

Ten or more counts support this clonotype. The CDR3 bases are TGTGCCAGCAGTTTCGAGTGGGGGGGGACCGGCAATCAGCCCCAGCATTTT. Translated: CASSFEWGGTGNQPQHF. The rearrangement uses TRBV28 and TRBJ1-5, with a possible D match to TRBD1 (5 bases). Trimming took off 3 bases at V and 2 bases at J, with 17 bases between the two ends. In germline, CDR1 is MDHEN, CDR2 SYDVKM. This CDR3 has 17 residues.

By sample fraction, this clonotype is medium-sized (0.01 to 0.1%). The V call is TRBV3-1, the J call TRBJ1-2; the D is unclear. Per germline, CDR1 LGHDT and CDR2 YNNKEL (reference sequence). CDR3 size: 11 residues. Trimming shortened V by 9 bases and J by 5 bases, and 10 bases separated the two germline ends. CDR3 in amino acids: CASNGGYGYTF. As DNA, the CDR3 is TGTGCCAGTAACGGAGGTTATGGCTACACCTTC.

The table lists this clonotype with many counts. This chain uses TRBV12-3 or TRBV12-4 with TRBJ2-5, with D possibly being TRBD1 (5 bases). The CDR3 totals 17 residues. Trimming removed 5 bases at V and 0 bases at J, with 19 bases between. The chain's CDR3 is CASSILTGLLYQETQYF. For the CDR3, the DNA is TGTGCCAGCAGTATTCTAACAGGTTTGCTGTACCAAGAGACCCAGTACTTC.

This clonotype was detected ten times or more. V is TRBV27 and J is TRBJ2-1; no firm D call. Germline CDR1 is MNHEY and CDR2 is SMNVEV (reference sequence). V was clipped by 6 bases and J by 6 bases, with 21 bases between them. The CDR3 runs to 16 residues. The CDR3 region is CASRPDPPPGRNEQFF. The CDR3 DNA reads TGTGCCAGCAGGCCAGACCCCCCCCCCGGGCGCAATGAGCAGTTCTTC.

The chain is built from TRBV4-1 and TRBJ2-7, with D hard to call. The CDR3 loop spans 14 amino acids. CDR1 and CDR2 from the germline V gene are MGHRA and YSYEKL. The V and J ends lost 2 bases and 1 base respectively, with 9 bases between them. DNA for the CDR3: TGCGCCAGCAGCCAACACGACGGGTCCTACGAGCAGTACTTC. Amino acid sequence: CASSQHDGSYEQYF.

This clonotype was picked up a small number of times. V is TRBV19 and J is TRBJ2-1, with 11 positions matching TRBD2. Germline V gene lookup returns CDR1 LNHDA and CDR2 SQIVND (reference sequence). V lost 8 bases and J lost 8; bases outside the gene matches: 8. The CDR3 sequence is 14 residues long. The CDR3 region is CASLSSGRPHEQFF. For the CDR3, the DNA is TGTGCCAGTCTTTCTAGCGGGAGGCCCCATGAGCAGTTCTTC.